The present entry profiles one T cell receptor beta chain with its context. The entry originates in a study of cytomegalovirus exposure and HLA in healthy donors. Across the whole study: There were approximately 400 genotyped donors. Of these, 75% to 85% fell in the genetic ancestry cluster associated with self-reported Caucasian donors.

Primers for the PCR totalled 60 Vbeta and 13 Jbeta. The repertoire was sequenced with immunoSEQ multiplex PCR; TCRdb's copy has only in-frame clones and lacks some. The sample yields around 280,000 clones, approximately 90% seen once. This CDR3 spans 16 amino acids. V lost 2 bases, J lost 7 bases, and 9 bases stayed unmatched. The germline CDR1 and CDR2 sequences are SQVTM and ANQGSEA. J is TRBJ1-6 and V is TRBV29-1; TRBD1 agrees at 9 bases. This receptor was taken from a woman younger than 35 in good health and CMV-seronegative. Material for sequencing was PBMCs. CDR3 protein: CSVEPPGQGENSPLHF. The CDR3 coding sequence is TGCAGCGTTGAACCCCCGGGACAGGGTGAAAATTCACCCCTCCACTTT.